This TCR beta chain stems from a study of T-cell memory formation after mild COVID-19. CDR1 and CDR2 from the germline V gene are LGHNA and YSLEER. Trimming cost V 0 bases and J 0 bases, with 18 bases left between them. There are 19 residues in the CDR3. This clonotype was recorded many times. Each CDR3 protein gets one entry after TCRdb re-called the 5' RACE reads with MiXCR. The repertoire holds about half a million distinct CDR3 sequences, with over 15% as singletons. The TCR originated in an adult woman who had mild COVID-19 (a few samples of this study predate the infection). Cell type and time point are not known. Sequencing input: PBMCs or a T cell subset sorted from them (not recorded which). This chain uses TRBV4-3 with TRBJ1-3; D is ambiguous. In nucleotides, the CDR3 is TGCGCCAGCAGCCAAGATCGATCGCCGGGGTGGGGCTCTGGAAACACCATATATTTT. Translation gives CASSQDRSPGWGSGNTIYF.